Following are 14 T cell receptor beta chains from one sample sequenced in a study of identical twins. A single record per CDR3 protein comes from TCRdb applying MiXCR to the 5' RACE reads. This table has about 240,000 distinct CDR3 sequences, roughly 13% appearing once. Another study also made use of these data, one on yellow fever vaccine responses in identical twins.

The sequenced sample was memory (CD45RO+) T cells sorted from blood. The receptor source for this set is a woman under 30 in good health.

CDR3 DNA sequence: TGTGCCAGCACAAAAGGGGGTGTAGATAATTCACCCCTCCACTTT. Translating it yields CASTKGGVDNSPLHF. The V gene is TRBV6-1, the J gene TRBJ1-6, with a weak D call TRBD1 (6 bases). Trimming stripped 7 bases from V and 5 bases from J, with 15 bases between. This CDR3 contains 15 residues. Germline loops: CDR1 MNHNS, CDR2 SASEGT.

The chain employs TRBV30 and TRBJ2-7, with no clear D. Trimming took off 0 bases at V and 9 bases at J, with 12 bases between the two ends. The V gene's germline CDR1 is GTSNPN and CDR2 SVGIG (reference sequence). The CDR3 contains 12 residues. The CDR3 DNA sequence: TGTGCCTGGAGTGTGGACCTCCTCGGGCAGTACTTC. Amino acid sequence: CAWSVDLLGQYF.

The chain employs TRBV18 and TRBJ2-1, with a tentative D call TRBD1 (7 bases). Germline V gives CDR1 KGHSH, CDR2 LQKENI. The CDR3 has 15 residues. Trimming took 3 bases from V and 8 from J, leaving 17 bases between them. The CDR3 DNA is TGTGCCAGCTCACCCTGGGAGGCCAGGGGGGATGAGCAGTTCTTC. Translating gives CASSPWEARGDEQFF.

The rearrangement joins TRBV6-1 to TRBJ2-5; the match to TRBD2 covers 10 bases. The V and J ends lost 8 bases and 7 bases, in that order; junction bases with no gene match: 16. This CDR3 has 16 residues. The germline CDR1 and CDR2 sequences are MNHNS and SASEGT. CDR3 sequence reads: CASSKQGSGRSGTQYF. The CDR3 nucleotides are TGTGCCAGCTCAAAGCAGGGTAGCGGGAGGTCTGGGACCCAGTACTTC.

This clonotype was counted only a few times. The CDR3 bases are TGTGCCAGCAGACTCACAGGGGGCAGGACAGATACGCAGTATTTT. It specifies CASRLTGGRTDTQYF. The V and J genes are TRBV6-2 or TRBV6-3 and TRBJ2-3; 9 positions agree with TRBD1. After removal of 6 bases from V and 3 bases from J, the junction contained 7 bases not matched to a gene. The CDR3 is made up of 15 amino acids. Per germline, CDR1 MNHEY and CDR2 SVGEGT.

This clonotype was detected many times. This chain joins TRBV10-3 and TRBJ2-1, with unresolved D. With 10 bases removed from V and 6 bases from J, the gap between germline ends came to 13 bases. Per germline, CDR1 ENHRY and CDR2 SYGVKD. This CDR3 spans 12 amino acids. CDR3 in amino acids: CATSPTRNEQFF. CDR3 coding DNA: TGTGCCACGAGCCCCACACGCAATGAGCAGTTCTTC.

Written as DNA, the CDR3 is TGTGCCAGCACCACAAAATGGGTGGGTCTGAACGAGCAGTACTTC. It codes for CASTTKWVGLNEQYF. The chain links TRBV12-3 or TRBV12-4 to TRBJ2-7, with D hard to call. This CDR3 is 15 amino acids long. Trimming left V 7 bases short and J 5 bases short, with 21 bases between.

This clonotype has more than one count but fewer than ten. The chain carries TRBV20-1 and TRBJ2-3; TRBD2 agrees at 10 bases. The CDR3 extends over 18 amino acids. In germline, CDR1 is DFQATT, CDR2 SNEGSKA (reference sequence). V was pared by 1 base and J by 1 base, with 11 bases of the junction left unmatched. The CDR3 DNA is TGCAGTGCTAGAGCGGCTAGCGGGAGAATTCTTGGCACAGATACGCAGTATTTT. Protein product: CSARAASGRILGTDTQYF.

This clonotype was seen a few times. The chain carries TRBV5-1 and TRBJ2-7, with a possible D match to TRBD1 (5 bases). CDR1 is SGHRS, CDR2 YFSETQ, per germline. V lost 0 bases to trimming and J lost 7 bases, with 20 bases between them. There are 16 residues in the CDR3. The CDR3, as DNA: TGCGCCAGCAGCTTGGAAGGAACAGGCCCTCTCGGTGAGCAGTACTTC. It encodes CASSLEGTGPLGEQYF. Full variable domain (missing parts from reference TRBV5-1 and TRBJ2-7): KAGVTQTPRYLIKTRGQQVTLSCSPISGHRSVSWYQQTPGQGLQFLFEYFSETQRNKGNFPGRFSGRQFSNSRSEMNVSTLELGDSALYLCASSLEGTGPLGEQYFGPGTRLTVT.

This clonotype was seen a handful of times. In nucleotides, the CDR3 is TGTGCCAGCAGCTTAGCGCTGGGACAGGGGGGAGGTTCACCCCTCCACTTT. Amino acid sequence: CASSLALGQGGGSPLHF. J is TRBJ1-6 and V is TRBV7-9; TRBD1 matches at 11 bases. J was trimmed by 9 bases and V by 0 bases; bases with no gene match: 7. Germline CDR1 reads SEHNR; CDR2 reads FQNEAQ (reference sequence). The CDR3 is 17 residues long.

This clonotype was detected a few times. This chain uses TRBV4-2 with TRBJ1-6; D is ambiguous. Trimming took 1 base from V and 7 from J, leaving 8 bases between them. Germline V CDR1 and CDR2: LGHNA, YNFKEQ. The CDR3 covers 14 residues. CDR3 amino acids: CASSQAVGNSPLHF. The CDR3 region has the DNA TGTGCCAGCAGCCAAGCGGTGGGGAATTCACCCCTCCACTTT.

The CDR3, as DNA: TGCAGTGCTAGAAGTGACGGCTACACCTTC. This gives the protein CSARSDGYTF. This chain joins TRBV20-1 and TRBJ1-2; D is unclear. CDR3 length: 10 amino acids. CDR1 DFQATT and CDR2 SNEGSKA come from the germline V gene (reference sequence). The V end lost 2 bases, the J end lost 8 bases, and 6 bases lay between the germline ends.

This clonotype has more than one count but fewer than ten. This chain joins TRBV12-3 or TRBV12-4 and TRBJ1-2; no clear D. V lost 3 bases, J lost 7 bases, and 9 bases lay in between. The CDR3 loop spans 12 amino acids. The DNA for the CDR3 is TGTGCCAGCAGTTTGGCAGGAGGTGGCTACACCTTC. It is translated as CASSLAGGGYTF.

V usage is TRBV6-5 and J usage is TRBJ2-1; TRBD1 matches 8 bases. This CDR3 has 16 residues. Per germline, CDR1 MNHEY and CDR2 SVGAGI. The V gene end was trimmed by 0 bases and the J gene end by 7 bases; junction bases not matched to a gene: 8. The CDR3 coding sequence is TGTGCCAGCAGTTACTCGGTGTCAGGGGGCGTGAATGAGCAGTTCTTC. It yields the protein CASSYSVSGGVNEQFF.